Shown below are 10 T cell receptor beta chains from a single sample sequenced in a study of naive and memory T cell subsets (dated by TCRdb to 2016 to 2017). Library prep was done by UMI-ligation and nested PCR. TCRdb names Illumina MiSeq as the instrument used. The beta constant-region primer was an equimolar mix of two oligonucleotides covering both TRBC1 and TRBC2. The public reads were reprocessed in TCRdb via fastp at Q25 and MiXCR, keeping in-frame beta chains. Rows matching on CDR3 protein sequence are summarized as one entry with the most common DNA and genes. The sample includes 140,000 to 150,000 distinct CDR3 sequences, with 15% to 20% observed a single time. In total, the top ten clones hold about 0.14% of the sample. Sample: naive CD4+ T cells from blood. Interpreted using the paper, the cell subset or site label stands for: naive T cells, CD45RA high CD27+. The receptors come from a human donor in good health.

CDR3 protein: CAWTPGQNFYGYTF. The CDR3 bases are TGTGCCTGGACCCCGGGACAGAATTTCTATGGCTACACCTTC. This sequence joins TRBV30 and TRBJ1-2, with 7 bases aligning to TRBD1. Germline CDR1 reads GTSNPN; CDR2 reads SVGIG (reference sequence). The CDR3 runs to 14 residues. V shed 4 bases and J 4 bases; nucleotides not matched to a gene: 9.

This chain uses TRBV4-1 with TRBJ1-6; 8 bases are shared with TRBD1. V lost 4 bases and J lost 10; bases outside the gene matches: 6. The germline CDR1 and CDR2 sequences are MGHRA and YSYEKL. This CDR3 is 14 amino acids long. CDR3 sequence (DNA): TGCGCCAGCAGCCTCGGACAGGGAGGATCACCCCTCCACTTT. Its translation: CASSLGQGGSPLHF.

This clonotype has only a few counts. The CDR3 DNA reads as TGTGCCAGCAACAGAGGGGAGAATGAAAAACTGTTTTTT. Residues: CASNRGENEKLFF. This chain connects TRBV2 to TRBJ1-4; D perhaps matches TRBD1 (5 bases). This CDR3 is built from 13 residues. Trimming took off 7 bases at V and 5 bases at J, with 11 bases between the two ends. Germline V CDR1 and CDR2: SNHLY, FYNNEI.

This clonotype was seen at least ten times. The CDR3 region is CSAPRLAGDETQYF. Here the CDR3 DNA reads TGCAGTGCCCCCCGGCTAGCGGGAGATGAGACCCAGTACTTC. The V and J genes are TRBV20-1 and TRBJ2-5, with TRBD2 identical over 10 bases. This CDR3 is built from 14 residues. Germline CDR1 is DFQATT and CDR2 is SNEGSKA (reference sequence). Germline trimming cut 6 bases from V and 5 bases from J; bases unmatched to any gene: 9.

This clonotype turned up a few times. This chain connects TRBV11-2 to TRBJ2-1, with TRBD2 matching over 9 bases. This CDR3 contains 16 residues. In germline, CDR1 is SGHAT, CDR2 FQNNGV. V shed 4 bases and J 2 bases; nucleotides not matched to a gene: 6. CDR3 protein: CASSSISGGPYNEQFF. DNA of the CDR3: TGTGCCAGCAGCTCGATCAGCGGGGGGCCCTACAATGAGCAGTTCTTC.

This clonotype was observed a few times. This sequence joins TRBV20-1 and TRBJ2-7; a possible D gene is TRBD2 (5 bases). This CDR3 has 13 residues. Trimming cost V 6 bases and J 3 bases, with 15 bases left between them. Germline values: CDR1 DFQATT, CDR2 SNEGSKA (reference sequence). The CDR3 reads CSALERIDYEQYF. CDR3 in DNA: TGCAGTGCCCTAGAGCGGATAGACTACGAGCAGTACTTC.

The CDR3 is CSRSAATAQNTEAFF. CDR3 coding DNA: TGCAGTCGCTCGGCAGCGACCGCCCAGAACACTGAAGCTTTCTTT. The chain is built from TRBV20-1 and TRBJ1-1, with D unclear. Germline-derived CDR1 and CDR2 are DFQATT and SNEGSKA (reference sequence). CDR3 size: 15 residues. V lost 8 bases and J 1 base, leaving 20 bases between the germline ends.

The rearrangement joins TRBV20-1 to TRBJ1-6, with 10 nucleotides matching TRBD1. The CDR3 is 14 residues long. The J segment lost 7 bases and the V segment lost 4 bases, leaving 4 bases of the junction unmatched. CDR1 and CDR2 from the germline V gene are DFQATT and SNEGSKA (reference sequence). CDR3 bases: TGCAGTGCTACGGGACAGGGGTACAATTCACCCCTCCACTTT. Encoded protein: CSATGQGYNSPLHF.

This clonotype showed up many times. CDR3 nucleotides: TGTGCCAGCAGCCCCCCAAGCTCAGGTGTACTGTACTTC. Its translation: CASSPPSSGVLYF. The chain joins TRBV4-2 to TRBJ2-7; no clear D gene. CDR1 and CDR2 (germline): LGHNA, YNFKEQ. This CDR3 contains 13 residues. V was pared by 4 bases and J by 12 bases, with 19 bases between.

The chain combines TRBV29-1 with TRBJ1-1, with TRBD1 matching over 7 bases. Losses at the gene ends were 7 bases for V and 4 bases for J; bases not matched to a gene: 6. This CDR3 region has 12 residues. Germline V CDR1 and CDR2: SQVTM, ANQGSEA. This CDR3 reads CSGGTVLTEAFF. CDR3 nucleotides: TGCAGCGGGGGGACAGTCCTCACTGAAGCTTTCTTT. Variable domain in full (rest from reference TRBV29-1 and TRBJ1-1): SAVISQKPSRDICQRGTSLTIQCQVDSQVTMMFWYRQQPGQSLTLIATANQGSEATYESGFVIDKFPISRPNLTFSTLTVSNMSPEDSSIYLCSGGTVLTEAFFGQGTRLTVV.